This T cell receptor (beta chain) was captured by sequencing in a study of shared clonotypes between healthy human individuals. Study-level background: Plates per donor: three CD4 naive, three CD4 memory, two CD8 naive, one CD8 memory.

Data came from immunoSEQ multiplex PCR; TCRdb stores just in-frame clones and leaves some out. The data show just over 2,000,000 clones, with roughly 94% seen just once and approximately 0.13% held by the top ten. CDR3 length: 14 amino acids. The count of this clone is one. The sample comprised naive CD4+ T cells sorted from blood. The subset is: CD45RA+ positively selected. This chain joins TRBV21-1 and TRBJ2-7. TRBV21-1 is a pseudogene locus. The receptor comes from a man aged 18 to 30 in good health. CDR3 region: CASSKVGPLYEQYF. For the CDR3, the DNA is TGTGCCAGCAGCAAAGTAGGACCCCTCTACGAGCAGTACTTC.